Listed here is a single T cell receptor (beta chain). Its antigen remains undetermined. Base qualities are not recorded, but no much larger clone differs from it by a single base. These data belong to a study of blood T cell repertoires in COVID-19 (dated by TCRdb to 2020 to 2022). At the level of the whole study: Samples covering the acute and convalescent phases of COVID-19 were provided by collaborators in the United States, Italy and Spain. The prospective study material was composed of cDNA or gDNA derived from T cells, B-cell-depleted T cells, or PBMCs. Deeply sampled blood TCRbeta repertoires from subjects exposed to, actively infected with, or recovered from COVID-19 were included in the dataset. A freely available public database, intended as a resource for researchers studying the immune response to SARS-CoV-2, is where the repertoires were released. The samples were drawn from two sources: the first 160 participants of the ongoing ImmuneRACE study, and 1,254 subjects contributed by 6 global collaborators. The sample metadata nearly always contained a de-identified subject ID, COVID-19 status, age in years and sex. HLA class I and class II types, where available, came from metadata supplied by the sample provider rather than from assay-based typing. Beyond this particular receptor, the publication reports: The amount of clinical and demographic metadata varied by source and participant and was provided uncurated.

Trimmed from V: 5 bases; trimmed from J: 5 bases; junction bases lacking a gene match: 7. The CDR3, from cysteine to phenylalanine, totals 14 residues. The kept DNA is CDR3 alone, 42 bases in frame from the first base. Taken from the germline V gene (reference sequence), the CDR1 and CDR2 loops are SEHNR and FQNEAQ. The immunoSEQ Assay, a bias-controlled multiplex PCR, was used to amplify TCRbeta CDR3 regions from genomic DNA. Per the source publication's procedure: Within the assay, amplification of reference gene primers was used to estimate how many nucleated cells each sample contained. To quantify the absolute abundance of each unique TCRbeta CDR3 rearrangement, sequence reads were collapsed and filtered. Productive Simpson clonality was computed per sample as the square root of Simpson's diversity index over productive rearrangements. The table was pulled from immuneACCESS by TCRdb, which kept in-frame rearrangements only. Such tables lose some clones; where checked, under half of the loss comes from unresolved V genes, and the rest has no known cause. D and trimming were read from the DNA, whereas the V and J calls and clone size are those reported in that table. The sample table lists some 670,000 clones, 85% to 90% of them with a count of one. Roughly 0.25% of the sample is held by the ten biggest clonotypes.

Whole blood was collected in K2EDTA tubes by collaborating institutions according to the institutions' own protocols. Collaborator samples were shipped for TCRbeta analysis as frozen whole blood, isolated PBMCs, or DNA extracted from either sample type. This sequence was found in a young woman with acute or convalescent COVID-19. The chain uses TRBV7-9 and TRBJ2-5; 8 bases in between match TRBD2. Source material: peripheral blood. The DNA sequence is TGTGCCAGCAGCCCCTCGGGGGGGGGTGAGACCCAGTACTTC. Translated, it gives CASSPSGGGETQYF.